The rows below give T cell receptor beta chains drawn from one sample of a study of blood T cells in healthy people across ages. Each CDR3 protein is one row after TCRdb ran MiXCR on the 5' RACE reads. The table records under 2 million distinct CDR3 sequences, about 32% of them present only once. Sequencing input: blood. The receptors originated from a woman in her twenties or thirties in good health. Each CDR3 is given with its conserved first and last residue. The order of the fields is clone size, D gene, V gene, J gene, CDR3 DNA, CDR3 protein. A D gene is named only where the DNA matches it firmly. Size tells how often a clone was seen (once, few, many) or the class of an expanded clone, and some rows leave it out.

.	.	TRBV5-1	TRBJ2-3	TGCGCCAGCAGCGCCGCCTACTCGGCAGATACGCAGTATTTT	CASSAAYSADTQYF
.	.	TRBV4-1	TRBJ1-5	TGCGCCAGCAGCCAAGAAGACAGTTATAGCAATCAGCCCCAGCATTTT	CASSQEDSYSNQPQHF
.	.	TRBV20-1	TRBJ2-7	TGCAGTGCTAGAGTACTTATAATGGCCTACGAGCAGTACTTC	CSARVLIMAYEQYF
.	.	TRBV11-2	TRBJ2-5	TGTGCCAGCAGCTTAAGACGAGGGCCGAGAGAGACCCAGTACTTC	CASSLRRGPRETQYF
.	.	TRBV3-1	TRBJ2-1	TGTGCCAGCCGACTGTTCAATGAGCAGTTCTTC	CASRLFNEQFF
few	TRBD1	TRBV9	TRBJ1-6	TGTGCCAGCAGTGGACAGGGGGCGCAAAATTCACCCCTCCACTTT	CASSGQGAQNSPLHF
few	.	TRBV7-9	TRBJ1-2	TGTGCCAGCACTACTGGACATCTGTATTATGGCTACACCTTC	CASTTGHLYYGYTF
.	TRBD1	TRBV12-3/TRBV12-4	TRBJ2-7	TGTGCCAGCAGTTTGACAGGGGGCCGGGACGACGAGCAGTACTTC	CASSLTGGRDDEQYF
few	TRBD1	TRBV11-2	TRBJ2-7	TGTGCCAGTAGTATTGTTGGGACAGGGGGCTACGAGCAGTACTTC	CASSIVGTGGYEQYF
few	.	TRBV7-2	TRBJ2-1	TGTGCCAGCAGCTTAGATACCAATGAGCAGTTCTTC	CASSLDTNEQFF
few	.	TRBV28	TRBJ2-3	TGTGCCAGCAGTTACCCTGGGCGATCTAGCACAGATACGCAGTATTTT	CASSYPGRSSTDTQYF
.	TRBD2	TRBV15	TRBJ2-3	TGTGCCACCAGCAGCAATAAAGCGGGAGGGGATACGCAGTATTTT	CATSSNKAGGDTQYF
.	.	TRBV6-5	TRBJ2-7	TGTGCCAGCAGGGCACCCAGCACCTACGAGCAGTACTTC	CASRAPSTYEQYF
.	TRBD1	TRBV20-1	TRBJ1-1	TGCAGTGCTGACCAGGGGGTCACTGAAGCTTTCTTT	CSADQGVTEAFF
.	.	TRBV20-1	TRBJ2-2	TGCAGTGCGCAGGGGAGCGTATCCGGGGAGCTGTTTTTT	CSAQGSVSGELFF
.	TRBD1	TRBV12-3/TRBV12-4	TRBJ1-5	TGTGCCAGCGCCAGACAGGGGAGGCATCAGCCCCAGCATTTT	CASARQGRHQPQHF
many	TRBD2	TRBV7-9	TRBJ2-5	TGTGCCAGCACCCCGGGGGGCCAAGAGACCCAGTACTTC	CASTPGGQETQYF
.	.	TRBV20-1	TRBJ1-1	TGCAGTGCTAGAGACCCCACACGGATAAACACTGAAGCTTTCTTT	CSARDPTRINTEAFF
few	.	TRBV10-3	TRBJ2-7	TGTGCCATCAGTGACGGGAGCCCCTACGAGCAGTACTTC	CAISDGSPYEQYF
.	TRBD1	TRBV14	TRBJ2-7	TGTGCCAGCAGCCGCCGCCGGGACAGTGGACCCAGCTCCTACGAGCAGTACTTC	CASSRRRDSGPSSYEQYF
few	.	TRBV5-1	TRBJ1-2	TGCGCCAGCAGCCCCTCAGACAGGTCTAATGGCTACACCTTC	CASSPSDRSNGYTF
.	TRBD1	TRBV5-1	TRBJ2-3	TGCGCCAGCAGCTCCGGACAGGCGCAACACGATACGCAGTATTTT	CASSSGQAQHDTQYF
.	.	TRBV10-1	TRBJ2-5	TGCGCCTCCGTAATCTTGCGGGTGGGAGGAATCCGAAAGACCCAGTACTTC	CASVILRVGGIRKTQYF
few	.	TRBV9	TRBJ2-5	TGTGCCAGCAGTGACGGGGGCCACCAAGAGACCCAGTACTTC	CASSDGGHQETQYF
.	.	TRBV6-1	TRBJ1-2	TGTGCCGGCAGTGAGGACAGAATTATCTCTGGCTACACCTTC	CAGSEDRIISGYTF
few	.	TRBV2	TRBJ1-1	TGTGCCAGCAGAGGGGATCAGGCCACGAACACTGAAGCTTTCTTT	CASRGDQATNTEAFF
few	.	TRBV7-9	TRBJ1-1	TGTGCCAGCAGCCCTGACGCCACTGAAGCTTTCTTT	CASSPDATEAFF
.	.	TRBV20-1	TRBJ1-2	TGCAGTGCGCGCTCTCAATGGGACTATGGCTACACCTTC	CSARSQWDYGYTF
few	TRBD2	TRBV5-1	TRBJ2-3	TGCGCCAGCAGCTTGCCGGTGGCAGGGAGGGGTGATACGCAGTATTTT	CASSLPVAGRGDTQYF
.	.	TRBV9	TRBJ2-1	TGTGCCAGCAAGGACGGGGCCCACAATGAGCAGTTCTTC	CASKDGAHNEQFF
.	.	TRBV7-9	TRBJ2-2	TGTGCCAGCAGGGGCGAGCCTGGCGGACTAAGTAACACCGGGGAGCTGTTTTTT	CASRGEPGGLSNTGELFF
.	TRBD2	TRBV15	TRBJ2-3	TGTGCCACCAGCAGACACCCTAGGGGACTAGCGGGAGACACAGATACGCAGTATTTT	CATSRHPRGLAGDTDTQYF
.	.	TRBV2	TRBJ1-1	TGTGCCAGCAGTGATACTGAGAACACTGAAGCTTTCTTT	CASSDTENTEAFF
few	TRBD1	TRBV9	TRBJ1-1	TGTGCCAGCAGCGTCGACAGGGCATCCACTGAAGCTTTCTTT	CASSVDRASTEAFF
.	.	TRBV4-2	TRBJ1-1	TGTGCCAGCAGCCAAGTCCGCAGGGAGATGGGCACTGAAGCTTTCTTT	CASSQVRREMGTEAFF
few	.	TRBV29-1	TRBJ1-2	TGCAGCGTTGTAGAGGGGACGCGACTAGGCTACACCTTC	CSVVEGTRLGYTF
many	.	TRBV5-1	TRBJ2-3	TGCGCCAGCAGCACAACGTTCACAGATACGCAGTATTTT	CASSTTFTDTQYF
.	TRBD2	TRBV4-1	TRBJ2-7	TGCGCCAGCAGCCAAACACCCGCTGGGACTATGCGCGAGCAGTACTTC	CASSQTPAGTMREQYF
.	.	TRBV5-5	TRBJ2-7	TGTGCCAGCAGCTTGTATGTGGGAGACTACGAGCAGTACTTC	CASSLYVGDYEQYF
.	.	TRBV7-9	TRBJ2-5	TGTGCCAGCAGCAAGACAACGGGGGACGAGACCCAGTACTTC	CASSKTTGDETQYF
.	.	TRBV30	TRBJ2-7	TGTGCCTGGAGTGTAATGAGCCGGGGCGAGCAGTACTTC	CAWSVMSRGEQYF
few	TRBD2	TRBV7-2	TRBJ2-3	TGTGCCAGCAGCGCAAGTGGGAGGGCCGGAGATACGCAGTATTTT	CASSASGRAGDTQYF